Included here is one T cell receptor beta chain sequence, with context. The sample belongs to a study of T cell changes during pregnancy in multiple sclerosis. Profiled with immunoSEQ multiplex PCR; TCRdb holds only in-frame clones, not every one. This repertoire shows roughly 30,000 clones, approximately 91% found once; its top ten account for around 0.6%. This CDR3 contains 13 residues. The V end was cut by 8 bases, the J end by 9 bases, with 14 bases between. The germline V gene has CDR1 SEHNR and CDR2 FQNEAQ (reference sequence). This rearrangement joins TRBV7-9 to TRBJ1-6, with D perhaps TRBD1 (6 bases). The material was CD4+ T cells from peripheral blood mononuclear cells, obtained in the first trimester of pregnancy. The source is a female donor in good health, enrolled as a control in a pregnancy study. CDR3 sequence (DNA): TGTGCCAGCCAAAGCCAGGGGAGTTCACCCCTCCACTTT. Its translation is CASQSQGSSPLHF. The full variable domain, completed using reference TRBV7-9 and TRBJ1-6, is DTGVSQNPRHKITKRGQNVTFRCDPISEHNRLYWYRQTLGQGPEFLTYFQNEAQLEKSRLLSDRFSAERPKGSFSTLEIQRTEQGDSAMYLCASQSQGSSPLHFGNGTRLTVT.